This T cell receptor (beta chain) was recovered during a study of identical twins. Each donor was a healthy Caucasian. This clonotype was counted many times. TCRdb analysed the 5' RACE reads with MiXCR anew, one entry per CDR3 protein. The sample lists 300,000 or so distinct CDR3 sequences; roughly 9.8% were seen once. V lost 6 bases to trimming and J lost 7 bases, with 20 bases between them. In germline, CDR1 is SGDLS, CDR2 YYNGEE. The CDR3 is 15 amino acids. These data also featured in a second study, about yellow fever vaccine responses in identical twins.

The receptor comes from a woman aged 18-29 years in good health. The chain uses TRBV9 and TRBJ2-1; D may be TRBD1 (7 bases). The sequenced sample consisted of CD8+ T cells sorted from blood. The CDR3 loop reads CASNPGGTTRNEQFF. In DNA, the CDR3 is TGTGCCAGCAACCCAGGGGGGACAACCAGGAATGAGCAGTTCTTC.